These T cell receptor beta chains were read from a single sample in a study of shared clonotypes between healthy human individuals. Only in-frame clones appear in the TCRdb table, and some are missing; sequencing was by immunoSEQ multiplex PCR. Of 550,000 to 750,000 clones in the sample, 90% to 95% were seen once. Input material: naive CD8+ T cells sorted from blood. All receptors come from a man younger than 40 in good health. Both conserved end residues are part of each CDR3. Fields, in order: CDR3 length, clone size, D gene, V gene, J gene, CDR3 DNA, CDR3 protein. The D gene is left open where the match is weak. Expanded clones are given a class, and other clones once, few, many or no size at all.

CDR3 length: 16
clone size: NA
D gene: NA
V gene: TRBV7-2
J gene: TRBJ2-1
CDR3 DNA: TGTGCCAGCAGCAGCGAGGATGGGGGTCTCTACAATGAGCAGTTCTTC
CDR3 protein: CASSSEDGGLYNEQFF

CDR3 length: 16
clone size: NA
D gene: TRBD2
V gene: TRBV5-5
J gene: TRBJ2-7
CDR3 DNA: TGTGCCAGCAGCTTGTTCGTGGGAGGGGTCTCCTACGAGCAGTACTTC
CDR3 protein: CASSLFVGGVSYEQYF

CDR3 length: 15
clone size: NA
D gene: NA
V gene: TRBV13
J gene: TRBJ2-1
CDR3 DNA: TGTGCCAGCAGCTTACAGTTGAGCTCCTACAATGAGCAGTTCTTC
CDR3 protein: CASSLQLSSYNEQFF

CDR3 length: 15
clone size: NA
D gene: NA
V gene: TRBV11-2
J gene: TRBJ2-3
CDR3 DNA: TGTGCCAGCAGCTTAGAAAGGGTCTCAGCAGATACGCAGTATTTT
CDR3 protein: CASSLERVSADTQYF

CDR3 length: 16
clone size: once
D gene: NA
V gene: TRBV10-3
J gene: TRBJ2-1
CDR3 DNA: TGTGCCATCAGTGAGTCGTTAGCAGGCTCCTACAATGAGCAGTTCTTC
CDR3 protein: CAISESLAGSYNEQFF

CDR3 length: 14
clone size: NA
D gene: TRBD1
V gene: TRBV19
J gene: TRBJ2-2
CDR3 DNA: TGTGCCAGTTTTCCGGGACAGCACACCGGGGAGCTGTTTTTT
CDR3 protein: CASFPGQHTGELFF

CDR3 length: 16
clone size: NA
D gene: NA
V gene: TRBV29-1
J gene: TRBJ2-1
CDR3 DNA: TGCAGCGTTGAAGTATTGGGAGGTGGGCTTTACAATGAGCAGTTCTTC
CDR3 protein: CSVEVLGGGLYNEQFF

CDR3 length: 13
clone size: NA
D gene: NA
V gene: TRBV7-7
J gene: TRBJ2-7
CDR3 DNA: TGTGCCAGCAGCACATTCGTAGGCTACGAGCAGTACTTC
CDR3 protein: CASSTFVGYEQYF

CDR3 length: 15
clone size: NA
D gene: TRBD2
V gene: TRBV2
J gene: TRBJ2-7
CDR3 DNA: TGTGCCAGCAGTGACAGAGCGGGAGGGCCGATCGAGCAGTACTTC
CDR3 protein: CASSDRAGGPIEQYF

CDR3 length: 12
clone size: NA
D gene: NA
V gene: TRBV27
J gene: TRBJ2-3
CDR3 DNA: TGTGCCAGCAGTCCATCGTCCTATACGCAGTATTTT
CDR3 protein: CASSPSSYTQYF

CDR3 length: 15
clone size: NA
D gene: NA
V gene: TRBV27
J gene: TRBJ1-5
CDR3 DNA: TGTGCCAGCAGTTGGTCCAGGGTGGGCAATCAGCCCCAGCATTTT
CDR3 protein: CASSWSRVGNQPQHF

CDR3 length: 16
clone size: once
D gene: NA
V gene: TRBV5-1
J gene: TRBJ1-2
CDR3 DNA: TGCGCCAGCAGCTTGGCGGAGACTCCCGTGTCCTATGGCTACACCTTC
CDR3 protein: CASSLAETPVSYGYTF

CDR3 length: 16
clone size: once
D gene: TRBD2
V gene: TRBV19
J gene: TRBJ2-3
CDR3 DNA: TGTGCCAGTAGTATAAGACTAGCGGGCTACACAGATACGCAGTATTTT
CDR3 protein: CASSIRLAGYTDTQYF

CDR3 length: 14
clone size: NA
D gene: NA
V gene: TRBV29-1
J gene: TRBJ2-1
CDR3 DNA: TGCAGCGTTGGCGAGACAGGCGACTACAATGAGCAGTTCTTC
CDR3 protein: CSVGETGDYNEQFF

CDR3 length: 14
clone size: NA
D gene: NA
V gene: TRBV10-3
J gene: TRBJ2-4
CDR3 DNA: TGTGCCATCAGTGATCAGGGTGCCAAAAACATTCAGTACTTC
CDR3 protein: CAISDQGAKNIQYF

CDR3 length: 15
clone size: NA
D gene: TRBD2
V gene: TRBV9
J gene: TRBJ2-1
CDR3 DNA: TGTGCCAGCAGCGTTACTAGCGGGTCAGCCGATGAGCAGTTCTTC
CDR3 protein: CASSVTSGSADEQFF

CDR3 length: 14
clone size: NA
D gene: NA
V gene: TRBV7-7
J gene: TRBJ2-1
CDR3 DNA: TGTGCTAGCAGCTTAAGCGGGCCCATGGATGAGCAGTTCTTC
CDR3 protein: CASSLSGPMDEQFF

CDR3 length: 14
clone size: NA
D gene: TRBD1
V gene: TRBV19
J gene: TRBJ2-7
CDR3 DNA: TGTGCCAGTAGTATAGGGACAGGGGAGTACGAGCAGTACTTC
CDR3 protein: CASSIGTGEYEQYF

CDR3 length: 16
clone size: NA
D gene: TRBD2
V gene: TRBV29-1
J gene: TRBJ2-1
CDR3 DNA: TGCAGCGTTGAAGATAGGGGACTAGCGGAGTACAATGAGCAGTTCTTC
CDR3 protein: CSVEDRGLAEYNEQFF

CDR3 length: 14
clone size: NA
D gene: NA
V gene: TRBV2
J gene: TRBJ2-7
CDR3 DNA: TGTGCCAGCAGTAAGACCGCGACGTCCTACGAGCAGTACTTC
CDR3 protein: CASSKTATSYEQYF

CDR3 length: 13
clone size: NA
D gene: NA
V gene: TRBV10-1
J gene: TRBJ2-2
CDR3 DNA: TGCGCCAGCAGTGAGCTTTTTTCCGGGGAGCTGTTTTTT
CDR3 protein: CASSELFSGELFF

CDR3 length: 19
clone size: NA
D gene: TRBD2
V gene: TRBV7-9
J gene: TRBJ2-3
CDR3 DNA: TGTGCCAGCAGCTCCGACCCTAGAAAAACTAGCGGGAGTTTTGATACGCAGTATTTT
CDR3 protein: CASSSDPRKTSGSFDTQYF

CDR3 length: 16
clone size: NA
D gene: NA
V gene: TRBV7-8
J gene: TRBJ2-6
CDR3 DNA: TGTGCCAGCAGCTTAGCGATCCGCTCTGGGGCCAACGTCCTGACTTTC
CDR3 protein: CASSLAIRSGANVLTF

CDR3 length: 13
clone size: NA
D gene: NA
V gene: TRBV5-1
J gene: TRBJ2-5
CDR3 DNA: TGCGCCAGCAGCTTGGAGTCCGGAGAGACCCAGTACTTC
CDR3 protein: CASSLESGETQYF

CDR3 length: 17
clone size: NA
D gene: NA
V gene: TRBV9
J gene: TRBJ1-1
CDR3 DNA: TGTGCCAGCAGCCCCCCAGGGGCCGCGCCTATGAACACTGAAGCTTTCTTT
CDR3 protein: CASSPPGAAPMNTEAFF

CDR3 length: 14
clone size: NA
D gene: NA
V gene: TRBV6-5
J gene: TRBJ1-1
CDR3 DNA: TGTGCCAGCAGTTACTCCGGCGCCCGCACTGAAGCTTTCTTT
CDR3 protein: CASSYSGARTEAFF

CDR3 length: 13
clone size: NA
D gene: NA
V gene: TRBV7-9
J gene: TRBJ1-4
CDR3 DNA: TGTGCCAGCAGTTCACAGGGTAGTGAAAAACTGTTTTTT
CDR3 protein: CASSSQGSEKLFF

CDR3 length: 14
clone size: once
D gene: NA
V gene: TRBV30
J gene: TRBJ2-1
CDR3 DNA: TGTGCCTGGACCGGGGTGGCTAGCGCTTATGAGCAGTTCTTC
CDR3 protein: CAWTGVASAYEQFF

CDR3 length: 14
clone size: NA
D gene: NA
V gene: TRBV29-1
J gene: TRBJ1-1
CDR3 DNA: TGCAGCGTTCAGGGCCGGGACACCGGTACTGAAGCTTTCTTT
CDR3 protein: CSVQGRDTGTEAFF

CDR3 length: 13
clone size: NA
D gene: NA
V gene: TRBV6-1
J gene: TRBJ1-1
CDR3 DNA: TGTGCCAGCAGTGAAGGGGCACACACTGAAGCTTTCTTT
CDR3 protein: CASSEGAHTEAFF

CDR3 length: 12
clone size: NA
D gene: NA
V gene: TRBV10-2
J gene: TRBJ2-7
CDR3 DNA: TGCGCCAGCAGTGGGGGGGCGGGTGAGCAGTACTTC
CDR3 protein: CASSGGAGEQYF

CDR3 length: 13
clone size: NA
D gene: TRBD2
V gene: TRBV6-1
J gene: TRBJ2-7
CDR3 DNA: TGTGCCAGCGTGGCGGCGGGGGCCTACGAGCAGTACTTC
CDR3 protein: CASVAAGAYEQYF

CDR3 length: 19
clone size: NA
D gene: TRBD1
V gene: TRBV28
J gene: TRBJ2-2
CDR3 DNA: TGTGCCAGCAGTCGAACCGGGACAGGGGTCACTATTAACACCGGGGAGCTGTTTTTT
CDR3 protein: CASSRTGTGVTINTGELFF

CDR3 length: 14
clone size: NA
D gene: NA
V gene: TRBV6-1
J gene: TRBJ2-7
CDR3 DNA: TGTGCCAGCAGTGAATTGGGAGGAGATCGCGAGCAGTACTTC
CDR3 protein: CASSELGGDREQYF

CDR3 length: 15
clone size: NA
D gene: TRBD2
V gene: TRBV9
J gene: TRBJ2-3
CDR3 DNA: TGTGCCAGCAGCATTAGCGGGAGGGCTACAGATACGCAGTATTTT
CDR3 protein: CASSISGRATDTQYF

CDR3 length: 14
clone size: NA
D gene: TRBD2
V gene: TRBV19
J gene: TRBJ2-7
CDR3 DNA: TGTGCCAGTAGTCCCGGGACTAGCGGCTACGAGCAGTACTTC
CDR3 protein: CASSPGTSGYEQYF

CDR3 length: 14
clone size: NA
D gene: NA
V gene: TRBV9
J gene: TRBJ1-4
CDR3 DNA: TGTGCCAGCAGCGTAGAGGGGGGGCACGAAAAACTGTTTTTT
CDR3 protein: CASSVEGGHEKLFF

CDR3 length: 14
clone size: NA
D gene: NA
V gene: TRBV29-1
J gene: TRBJ2-2
CDR3 DNA: TGCAGCGTTGTTCTTCAGGGAAGGGCCGGGGAGCTGTTTTTT
CDR3 protein: CSVVLQGRAGELFF

CDR3 length: 15
clone size: NA
D gene: NA
V gene: TRBV7-9
J gene: TRBJ2-1
CDR3 DNA: TGTGCCAGCAGCTTAGGCCCTCTCGGTAACAATGAGCAGTTCTTC
CDR3 protein: CASSLGPLGNNEQFF

CDR3 length: 16
clone size: once
D gene: TRBD2
V gene: TRBV5-1
J gene: TRBJ2-3
CDR3 DNA: TGCGCCAGCAGCCGGACTAGCGGGGAGAGCACAGATACGCAGTATTTT
CDR3 protein: CASSRTSGESTDTQYF

CDR3 length: 12
clone size: NA
D gene: NA
V gene: TRBV6-1
J gene: TRBJ1-2
CDR3 DNA: TGTGCCAGCAGCTCCGGGTCGTATGGCTACACCTTC
CDR3 protein: CASSSGSYGYTF

CDR3 length: 14
clone size: few
D gene: NA
V gene: TRBV28
J gene: TRBJ2-4
CDR3 DNA: TGTGCCAGCTCTTTCAAGGTAGCCAAAAACATTCAGTACTTC
CDR3 protein: CASSFKVAKNIQYF

CDR3 length: 16
clone size: NA
D gene: NA
V gene: TRBV25-1
J gene: TRBJ2-5
CDR3 DNA: TGTGCCAGCAGTGAAGAAACCGGGGGCCGGCGGGAGACCCAGTACTTC
CDR3 protein: CASSEETGGRRETQYF

CDR3 length: 14
clone size: NA
D gene: NA
V gene: TRBV9
J gene: TRBJ1-5
CDR3 DNA: TGTGCCAGCAGCGTAGAAGGAGGCAATCAGCCCCAGCATTTT
CDR3 protein: CASSVEGGNQPQHF

CDR3 length: 17
clone size: NA
D gene: NA
V gene: TRBV14
J gene: TRBJ2-5
CDR3 DNA: TGTGCCAGCAGCCAAGATGGGCCTGGGTCTTACCAAGAGACCCAGTACTTC
CDR3 protein: CASSQDGPGSYQETQYF

CDR3 length: 13
clone size: NA
D gene: NA
V gene: TRBV7-9
J gene: TRBJ2-2
CDR3 DNA: TGTGCCACCCGGACCTGGGACACCGGGGAGCTGTTTTTT
CDR3 protein: CATRTWDTGELFF

CDR3 length: 14
clone size: NA
D gene: TRBD2
V gene: TRBV25-1
J gene: TRBJ2-7
CDR3 DNA: TGTGCCAGCAGTGAACGCGGGAGAAGCTACGAGCAGTACTTC
CDR3 protein: CASSERGRSYEQYF

CDR3 length: 14
clone size: NA
D gene: TRBD2
V gene: TRBV30
J gene: TRBJ2-7
CDR3 DNA: TGTGCCTGGAGCGCCTCAGCGGGGTCTTACGAGCAGTACTTC
CDR3 protein: CAWSASAGSYEQYF

CDR3 length: 16
clone size: NA
D gene: TRBD1
V gene: TRBV11-2
J gene: TRBJ2-2
CDR3 DNA: TGTGCCAGCAGCGCACCGGGACAGGCTAACACCGGGGAGCTGTTTTTT
CDR3 protein: CASSAPGQANTGELFF

CDR3 length: 14
clone size: NA
D gene: TRBD1
V gene: TRBV19
J gene: TRBJ1-5
CDR3 DNA: TGTGCCACTCAGGGACAGGTGCTGGCGGGTGGGCAGCATTTT
CDR3 protein: CATQGQVLAGGQHF

CDR3 length: 15
clone size: once
D gene: NA
V gene: TRBV7-8
J gene: TRBJ2-5
CDR3 DNA: TGTGCCAGCAAACAGACAGAAATGGTGGAAGAGACCCAGTACTTC
CDR3 protein: CASKQTEMVEETQYF

CDR3 length: 15
clone size: NA
D gene: TRBD2
V gene: TRBV18
J gene: TRBJ2-7
CDR3 DNA: TGTGCCAGCTCGGGAACTAGCGGGATAACCTACGAGCAGTACTTC
CDR3 protein: CASSGTSGITYEQYF

CDR3 length: 14
clone size: NA
D gene: TRBD1
V gene: TRBV5-1
J gene: TRBJ1-2
CDR3 DNA: TGCGCCAGCAGCTTCTCCGGGACAGGAAATTTCTACACCTTC
CDR3 protein: CASSFSGTGNFYTF